Below, 26 T cell receptor beta chains from the same sample are listed, as sequenced in a study of CD8+ T cells in alopecia areata. cDNA prepared by RNA extraction and subsequent reverse transcription served as the template for sequencing. Clones were read by immunoSEQ multiplex PCR, and TCRdb kept only the in-frame ones, dropping some. The repertoire has about 90,000 clones, 44% of them found once; the top ten carry more than 15%. Treatment specified: oral pan-JAK inhibitor, 5-10 mg twice daily. The specimen was CD8+ T cells sorted from blood, collected at week 24, from a patient treated with tofacitinib. These receptors all stem from a human donor with alopecia areata.

This clone was seen a handful of times. J is TRBJ2-7 and V is TRBV7-2; TRBD2 matches 16 bases. V was pared by 5 bases and J by 2 bases, with 3 bases of the junction left unmatched. The CDR3 runs to 16 residues. Germline CDR1 reads SGHTA; CDR2 reads FQGNSA. In DNA, the CDR3 is TGTGCCAGCAGCCCGGGACTAGCGGGGGGGGCCTACGAGCAGTACTTC. This translates into CASSPGLAGGAYEQYF.

V and J are TRBV2 and TRBJ2-3; D is ambiguous. The V end lost 11 bases, the J end lost 0 bases, and 9 bases lay between the germline ends. CDR1 is SNHLY and CDR2 is FYNNEI in the germline V gene. This CDR3 has 12 amino acids. The CDR3 loop reads CAARSSTDTQYF. In DNA, the CDR3 is TGTGCCGCGAGATCTAGCACAGATACGCAGTATTTT. The full variable domain, with the rest looked up from reference TRBV2 and TRBJ2-3, is EPEVTQTPSHQVTQMGQEVILRCVPISNHLYFYWYRQILGQKVEFLVSFYNNEISEKSEIFDDQFSVERPDGSNFTLKIRSTKLEDSAMYFCAARSSTDTQYFGPGTRLTVL.

Only a few counts were recorded for this clone. J is TRBJ2-3 and V is TRBV9; a weak D match, TRBD2 (5 bases). Germline lookup yields CDR1 SGDLS and CDR2 YYNGEE. V lost 3 bases and J lost 0, with 8 bases in between. This CDR3 has 14 residues. This CDR3 is CASSAGGSTDTQYF. The CDR3 DNA sequence: TGTGCCAGCAGCGCCGGCGGGAGCACAGATACGCAGTATTTT.

CDR3: CASSLSVTAYEQYF. The CDR3 nucleotides read TGTGCCAGCAGTTTATCGGTCACAGCCTACGAGCAGTACTTC. This rearrangement joins TRBV27 to TRBJ2-7, with D unresolved. The CDR3 is 14 amino acids. Germline V CDR1 and CDR2: MNHEY, SMNVEV (reference sequence). Trimming took off 0 bases at V and 2 bases at J, with 8 bases between the two ends.

This clone has only a few counts. This chain joins TRBV13 and TRBJ2-1; TRBD2 agrees at 9 bases. The CDR3 is 14 amino acids. Germline assignment: CDR1 PRHDT and CDR2 FYEKMQ (reference sequence). V lost 8 bases to trimming and J lost 5 bases; unmatched junction nucleotides: 7. CDR3 sequence: CASGTSGPHNEQFF. The CDR3 DNA reads TGTGCCAGCGGAACTAGCGGGCCCCACAATGAGCAGTTCTTC.

This clone was recorded a few times. The genes are TRBV18 and TRBJ2-1; maybe TRBD2 (6 bases). Germline V gene lookup returns CDR1 KGHSH and CDR2 LQKENI. V was pared by 5 bases and J by 9 bases, with 11 bases between. This CDR3 is built from 12 residues. The DNA for the CDR3 is TGTGCCAGCTCAAATCCCGGGGGTGAGCAGTTCTTC. Amino acids: CASSNPGGEQFF.

The V and J genes are TRBV2 and TRBJ2-7; no definite D call. The V end lost 4 bases, the J end lost 2 bases, and 6 bases lay between the germline ends. CDR3 length equals 12 residues. CDR1 and CDR2 from the germline V gene are SNHLY and FYNNEI. CDR3 protein: CASSGEAYEQYF. DNA of the CDR3: TGTGCCAGCAGTGGGGAAGCCTACGAGCAGTACTTC.

This clone was picked up a small number of times. The chain links TRBV4-1 to TRBJ2-6; no definite D call. Deletions cut 4 bases from V and 0 bases from J, with 16 bases between. Germline CDR1 reads MGHRA; CDR2 reads YSYEKL. The CDR3 runs 18 residues. CDR3 in DNA: TGCGCCAGCAGCCCCAATAAACACCAGAACTCTGGGGCCAACGTCCTGACTTTC. It translates to CASSPNKHQNSGANVLTF.

This chain joins TRBV29-1 and TRBJ2-5, with 11 bases matching TRBD2. This CDR3 has 18 residues. V dropped 0 bases and J dropped 5; count of bases not matched to a gene: 14. Germline CDR1 and CDR2: SQVTM and ANQGSEA. CDR3: CSVEDPTPSGRPQETQYF. The DNA of the CDR3 is TGCAGCGTTGAAGATCCGACCCCTAGCGGGAGGCCTCAGGAGACCCAGTACTTC.

This chain links TRBV13 with TRBJ2-3; TRBD2 matches at 8 bases. The CDR3 totals 16 residues. The J segment lost 2 bases and the V segment lost 4 bases, leaving 8 bases of the junction unmatched. In germline, CDR1 is PRHDT, CDR2 FYEKMQ (reference sequence). This CDR3 reads CASSSRSGRPTDTQYF. CDR3 nucleotide sequence: TGTGCCAGCAGCTCGCGGAGCGGGAGACCCACAGATACGCAGTATTTT.

The J gene is TRBJ2-7, the V gene TRBV29-1; D not resolved. Germline CDR1 is SQVTM and CDR2 is ANQGSEA. V lost 7 bases and J 6 bases, leaving 13 bases between the germline ends. CDR3 length equals 11 residues. CDR3 nucleotides: TGCAGCGGCAGAAACGGGCTCGAGCAGTACTTC. Translated, it gives CSGRNGLEQYF.

The CDR3, as DNA: TGTGCCAGCAGCCAAGGTTGGCAAAGCAATCAGCCCCAGCATTTT. This translates into CASSQGWQSNQPQHF. The rearrangement links TRBV4-2 to TRBJ1-5; D gene unclear. Per germline, CDR1 LGHNA and CDR2 YNFKEQ. V gave up 1 base and J gave up 1 base, with 8 bases separating them. This CDR3 is 15 amino acids long.

The chain couples TRBV10-3 to TRBJ2-2; D possibly corresponds to TRBD2 (6 bases). Germline V gives CDR1 ENHRY, CDR2 SYGVKD. This CDR3 has 12 residues. Deletions cut 10 bases from V and 4 bases from J, with 10 bases between. CDR3 region: CATAGGTGELFF. The CDR3 coding sequence is TGTGCCACGGCCGGGGGCACCGGGGAGCTGTTTTTT.

The CDR3 is CASSEWEVPYEQYF. CDR3 nucleotides: TGTGCCAGCAGTGAATGGGAAGTTCCCTACGAGCAGTACTTC. This chain links TRBV27 with TRBJ2-7; D gene ambiguous. The CDR3 totals 14 residues. Germline V gene sequence: CDR1 MNHEY, CDR2 SMNVEV (reference sequence). V lost 5 bases and J lost 2, with 13 bases in between.

The J gene is TRBJ2-1, the V gene TRBV4-1, with D unresolved. Germline V gene data show CDR1 as MGHRA and CDR2 as YSYEKL. V was trimmed by 0 bases and J by 10 bases, leaving 10 bases between them. This CDR3 region has 13 residues. The CDR3 coding sequence is TGCGCCAGCAGCCAAGATAATCGCCGGGAGCAGTTCTTC. Amino acid sequence: CASSQDNRREQFF.

This clone was counted only a few times. The chain couples TRBV30 to TRBJ2-7, with 10 nucleotides matching TRBD2. Unmatched junction bases numbered 10, after V lost 4 bases and J lost 7 bases. Germline loops: CDR1 GTSNPN, CDR2 SVGIG (reference sequence). The CDR3 consists of 14 residues. CDR3 loop: CAWTSGSRAWEQYF. The DNA for the CDR3 is TGTGCCTGGACTAGCGGGAGCCGGGCGTGGGAGCAGTACTTC.

The V gene is TRBV29-1, the J gene TRBJ2-7; 10 bases fit TRBD1. Per the germline V gene, CDR1 is SQVTM and CDR2 is ANQGSEA. This CDR3 region has 15 residues. With V trimmed by 6 bases and J by 5 bases, 13 bases remained unmatched. CDR3 residues: CSVFGGDRGLDEQYF. CDR3 nucleotide sequence: TGCAGCGTCTTTGGGGGCGACAGGGGGCTTGACGAGCAGTACTTC.

The rearrangement joins TRBV11-1 to TRBJ2-1; a weak D match, TRBD1 (6 bases). The CDR3 covers 15 residues. CDR1 and CDR2 (germline): SGHAT, FQDESV (reference sequence). Trimming shortened V by 5 bases and J by 0 bases, and 11 bases separated the two germline ends. CDR3 sequence reads: CASSHQGSSYNEQFF. CDR3 coding DNA: TGTGCCAGCAGCCACCAGGGGAGCTCCTACAATGAGCAGTTCTTC.

The chain couples TRBV9 to TRBJ2-1; D is possibly TRBD2 (6 bases). V was trimmed by 4 bases and J by 2 bases, leaving 13 bases between them. Looked up from germline, CDR1 is SGDLS and CDR2 is YYNGEE. The CDR3 runs to 15 residues. This CDR3 reads CASSPGTETYNEQFF. CDR3 nucleotide sequence: TGTGCCAGCAGCCCTGGGACTGAGACCTACAATGAGCAGTTCTTC.

This clone was observed a few times. V is TRBV7-9 and J is TRBJ2-6, with D perhaps matching TRBD1 or TRBD2 (5 bases each). Germline assignment: CDR1 SEHNR and CDR2 FQNEAQ (reference sequence). V dropped 6 bases and J dropped 0 bases, with 18 bases sitting between them. The CDR3 sequence is 18 residues long. DNA for the CDR3: TGTGCCAGCAGTGCTCTCTGGGGGAAAGACTCTGGGGCCAACGTCCTGACTTTC. It codes for CASSALWGKDSGANVLTF.

The CDR3 here is CASSPRPNYNYGYTF. The CDR3 region has the DNA TGTGCCAGCAGCCCGCGTCCTAACTATAACTATGGCTACACCTTC. The V gene is TRBV14, the J gene TRBJ1-2; D unclear. V lost 4 bases, J lost 1 base, and 13 bases lay in between. Germline CDR1 SGHDN, CDR2 FVKESK. This CDR3 has 15 amino acids.

In its sample, this clone was seen a few times. The chain recombines TRBV4-3 with TRBJ1-2; TRBD1 is a possible D gene (5 bases). V gave up 7 bases and J gave up 8 bases, with 11 bases separating them. CDR1 LGHNA and CDR2 YSLEER come from the germline V gene. The CDR3 contains 11 residues. The CDR3 region is CASTGGNGYTF. The CDR3 coding sequence is TGCGCCAGCACTGGGGGGAACGGCTACACCTTC.

In its sample, this clone was seen a few times. V usage is TRBV4-1 and J usage is TRBJ2-1; 7 nucleotides agree with TRBD1. V lost 1 base to trimming and J lost 9 bases; unmatched junction nucleotides: 3. CDR1 is MGHRA and CDR2 is YSYEKL in the germline V gene. This CDR3 contains 13 residues. The chain's CDR3 is CASSQGQGTEQFF. The CDR3 nucleotides are TGCGCCAGCAGCCAAGGACAGGGCACTGAGCAGTTCTTC.

This clone has just a few counts. The chain recombines TRBV7-3 with TRBJ1-1; possible D gene TRBD1, 5 bases. V was trimmed by 4 bases and J by 3 bases, leaving 15 bases between them. CDR1 is SGHTA and CDR2 is FQGTGA in the germline V gene. The CDR3 runs 15 residues. The CDR3 DNA reads TGTGCCAGCAGCTCAACGACGGGGACGCACACTGAAGCTTTCTTT. As protein: CASSSTTGTHTEAFF.

V gene TRBV30 combines with J gene TRBJ1-1; 9 bases are a match to TRBD1. This CDR3 is built from 13 residues. V was clipped by 1 base and J by 6 bases; unmatched bases: 3. Looked up from germline, CDR1 is GTSNPN and CDR2 is SVGIG (reference sequence). CDR3 loop: CAWSGGQGAEAFF. The CDR3 DNA reads as TGTGCCTGGAGTGGGGGACAGGGAGCTGAAGCTTTCTTT.

This clone was detected a few times. The V gene is TRBV4-1, the J gene TRBJ2-2; D is perhaps TRBD2 (6 bases). The CDR3 covers 15 residues. V was shortened by 4 bases and J by 4 bases, with 13 bases between the two germline ends. Germline values: CDR1 MGHRA, CDR2 YSYEKL. For the CDR3, the DNA is TGCGCCAGCAGCCTCGTCGGGGGTGGCACCGGGGAGCTGTTTTTT. Translation: CASSLVGGGTGELFF.